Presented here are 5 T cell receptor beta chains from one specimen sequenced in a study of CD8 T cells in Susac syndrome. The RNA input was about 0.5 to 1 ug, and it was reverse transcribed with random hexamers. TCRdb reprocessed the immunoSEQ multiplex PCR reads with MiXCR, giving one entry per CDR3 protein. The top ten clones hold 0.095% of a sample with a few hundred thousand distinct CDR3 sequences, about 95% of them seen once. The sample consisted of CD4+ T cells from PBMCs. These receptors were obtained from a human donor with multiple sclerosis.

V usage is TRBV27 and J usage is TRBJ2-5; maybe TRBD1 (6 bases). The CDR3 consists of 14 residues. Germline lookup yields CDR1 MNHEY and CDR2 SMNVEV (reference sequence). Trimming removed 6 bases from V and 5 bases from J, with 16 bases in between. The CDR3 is CASSQGQGYETQYF. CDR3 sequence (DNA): TGTGCCAGCAGCCAGGGGCAGGGCTACGAGACCCAGTACTTC.

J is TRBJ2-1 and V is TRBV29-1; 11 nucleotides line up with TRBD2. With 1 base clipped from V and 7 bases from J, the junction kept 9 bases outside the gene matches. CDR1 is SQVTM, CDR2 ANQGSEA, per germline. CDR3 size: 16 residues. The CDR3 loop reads CSVEGLASGRLNEQFF. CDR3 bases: TGCAGCGTTGAAGGTCTTGCTAGCGGGAGGTTGAATGAGCAGTTCTTC.

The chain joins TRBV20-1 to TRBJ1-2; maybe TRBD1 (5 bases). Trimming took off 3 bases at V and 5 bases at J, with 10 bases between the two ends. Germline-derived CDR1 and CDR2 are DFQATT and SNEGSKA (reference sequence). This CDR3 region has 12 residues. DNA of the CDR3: TGCAGTGCTAGTATAGGGGAATATGGCTACACCTTC. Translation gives CSASIGEYGYTF.

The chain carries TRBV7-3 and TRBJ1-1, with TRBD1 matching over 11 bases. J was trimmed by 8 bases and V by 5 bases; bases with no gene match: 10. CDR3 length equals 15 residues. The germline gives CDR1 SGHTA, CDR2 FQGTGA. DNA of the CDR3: TGTGCCAGCAGCCCCTCTGTGGGACAGGGGGGGGAAGCTTTCTTT. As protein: CASSPSVGQGGEAFF.

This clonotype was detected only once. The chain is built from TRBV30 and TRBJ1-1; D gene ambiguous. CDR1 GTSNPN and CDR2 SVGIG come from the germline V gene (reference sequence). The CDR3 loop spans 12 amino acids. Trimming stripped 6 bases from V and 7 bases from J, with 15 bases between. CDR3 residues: CACLPPSREAFF. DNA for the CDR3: TGTGCCTGCCTCCCCCCGTCGCGTGAAGCTTTCTTT.